The rows below give T cell receptor beta chains drawn from one sample of a study of T cells in Graves' hyperthyroidism and ophthalmopathy. TCRdb called the multiplex PCR reads again in MiXCR, with one record for every CDR3 protein. The sample lists 730,000 or so distinct CDR3 sequences, approximately 18% occurring once. Sample: blood. Receptors originate from a woman aged 50 to 65 with Graves' hyperthyroidism that later progressed to Graves' ophthalmopathy. Both conserved end residues are part of each CDR3. D genes are given only for firm matches. Size is stated for part of the rows, as once, few or many counts, or as a class when the clone is expanded.

>many|NA|TRBJ1-4|TRBV20-1
TGCAGTGCTAACCGGGATATTCGGGAAAAACTGTTTTTT
CSANRDIREKLFF
>few|NA|TRBJ1-1|TRBV2
TGTGCCAGCAGTGATCAGTACGGGTTCAGCATCACTGAAGCTTTCTTT
CASSDQYGFSITEAFF
>many|TRBD1|TRBJ1-2|TRBV10-2
TGCGCCAGCAGTGGATGGGGACAGAACTATGGCTACACCTTC
CASSGWGQNYGYTF
>NA|TRBD1|TRBJ2-1|TRBV7-3
TGTGCCAGCAGCTTAACCGGGACAGGGGTCCATGAGCAGTTCTTC
CASSLTGTGVHEQFF
>NA|NA|TRBJ2-7|TRBV7-2
TGTGCCAGCAGCTTAGAGCGGAGGCGGGACGAGCAGTACTTC
CASSLERRRDEQYF
>many|NA|TRBJ2-2|TRBV11-2
TGTGCCAGCAGCTTGAACGGGGAGTGGACCGGGGAGCTGTTTTTT
CASSLNGEWTGELFF
>NA|NA|TRBJ2-7|TRBV12-3/TRBV12-4
TGTGCCAGCCGGGGTAGAGGGGCCTACGAGCAGTACTTC
CASRGRGAYEQYF
>few|NA|TRBJ2-3|TRBV20-1
TGCAGTGCTACGCGGGACGCCCAGCGCACAGATACGCAGTATTTT
CSATRDAQRTDTQYF
>few|TRBD1|TRBJ1-3|TRBV25-1
TGTGCCAGCAGCCAACCGGGGACAGCTTCTGGAAACACCATATATTTT
CASSQPGTASGNTIYF
>once|NA|TRBJ2-1|TRBV10-3
TGTGCCATCAGTGAAAGGCAGGGGGGAGAAGATGAGCAGTTCTTC
CAISERQGGEDEQFF
>many|TRBD1|TRBJ2-1|TRBV11-2
TGTGCCAGCAGCTTCTATAGTGGACAGGTCAACAATGAGCAGTTCTTC
CASSFYSGQVNNEQFF
>few|TRBD1|TRBJ2-1|TRBV6-2/TRBV6-3
TGTGCCAGCAGTTACGGGCTACAGGGGTCCTACAATGAGCAGTTCTTC
CASSYGLQGSYNEQFF
>NA|NA|TRBJ2-1|TRBV19
TGTGCCAGTAGCCGAGTCGCCTCCTACAATGAGCAGTTCTTC
CASSRVASYNEQFF
>NA|TRBD1|TRBJ2-1|TRBV4-1
TGCGCCAGCAGCCGAGGGACAAGGGGGCACAATGAGCAGTTCTTC
CASSRGTRGHNEQFF
>NA|NA|TRBJ1-6|TRBV25-1
TGTGCCAGCGGCCCCGCGGCGGAGACGGGAAATTCACCCCTCCACTTT
CASGPAAETGNSPLHF
>many|NA|TRBJ1-2|TRBV4-1
TGCGCCAGCAGCCAAGACCCGATCCGACTGGGTGGCTACACCTTC
CASSQDPIRLGGYTF
>many|NA|TRBJ2-1|TRBV7-8
TGTGCCAGCAGCTCGACTATCCCGAGCTCCTACAATGAGCAGTTCTTC
CASSSTIPSSYNEQFF
>few|NA|TRBJ1-5|TRBV6-5
TGTGCCAGCAGTTACGAAGCCATCCAGCATTTT
CASSYEAIQHF
>NA|NA|TRBJ2-1|TRBV24-1
TGTGCCACCAGTGATACCCGGGGGTCCTACAATGAGCAGTTCTTC
CATSDTRGSYNEQFF
>NA|NA|TRBJ2-1|TRBV20-1
TGCAGTGCTAGCGGTCTAGCGCACAATGAGCAGTTCTTC
CSASGLAHNEQFF
>few|TRBD2|TRBJ2-7|TRBV20-1
TGCAGTGCTAGAGTACTAGCGGGGCTCTACGAGCAGTACTTC
CSARVLAGLYEQYF
>once|TRBD1|TRBJ2-1|TRBV19
TGTGCCAGTAGTTCCGGACAGGGAGGCCACAATGAGCAGTTCTTC
CASSSGQGGHNEQFF
>few|NA|TRBJ1-5|TRBV6-4
TGTGCCAGCAGTGTAACGGAGGGCAATCAGCCCCAGCATTTT
CASSVTEGNQPQHF
>once|NA|TRBJ2-2|TRBV24-1
TGTGCCACCAGTGATTTCCAGGGGCCAAACACCGGGGAGCTGTTTTTT
CATSDFQGPNTGELFF
>many|TRBD1|TRBJ1-5|TRBV7-9
TGTGCCAGCAGCCTAGGACAGGGGGGAAGGCGTCAGCCCCAGCATTTT
CASSLGQGGRRQPQHF
>few|TRBD2|TRBJ2-5|TRBV7-9
TGTGCCAGCAGCTTGAAGCGGGGGGGCCTTGAGACCCAGTGCTTC
CASSLKRGGLETQCF
>NA|TRBD1|TRBJ2-5|TRBV29-1
TGCAGCGTTGAAGTCGCAGGGGGCGAGGAGACCCAGTACTTC
CSVEVAGGEETQYF
>many|NA|TRBJ1-1|TRBV20-1
TGCAGTGCTGCAGTCCGGGGTGGGGCGAACACTGAAGCTTTCTTT
CSAAVRGGANTEAFF
>many|TRBD1|TRBJ2-5|TRBV20-1
TGCAGTGCCAACGGACAGGGGTGGGAGACCCAGTACTTC
CSANGQGWETQYF
>NA|TRBD1|TRBJ1-5|TRBV27
TGTGCCAGCAGGAAACAGGGGGCGATAGGCAATCAGCCCCAGCATTTT
CASRKQGAIGNQPQHF
>many|NA|TRBJ1-2|TRBV20-1
TGCAGTGCTAGAGTTCCAGATTACTATGGCTACACCTTC
CSARVPDYYGYTF
>few|NA|TRBJ2-5|TRBV2
TGTGCCAGCCCCCCCCCCGATGCCAGAGACCAGTACTTC
CASPPPDARDQYF